This TCR beta chain was captured in a study of cytomegalovirus exposure and HLA in healthy donors. Whole-study context: As an earlier analysis found, about 179 million T cells yielded about 120 million unique TCR beta sequences. Study-wide findings and caveats: In an earlier analysis, about 90% or about 30%: the productive usage of most TCR beta V segments.

This clone appeared a few times. The antigen is undetermined. This CDR3 contains 15 residues. Germline-derived CDR1 and CDR2 are SGDLS and YYNGEE. V shed 4 bases and J shed 5 bases, with 18 bases lying between them. PCR involved 60 Vbeta and 13 Jbeta primers. This table comes from immunoSEQ multiplex PCR, and its TCRdb copy is limited to in-frame clones, with some not included. The sample records a few hundred thousand clones, approximately 80% being singletons. V and J are TRBV9 and TRBJ2-5; no clear D gene. The sequencing sample was made of PBMCs. This receptor was identified in a girl aged 5 to 17 in good health and CMV-seronegative. The CDR3 sequence is CASSSSPSSYETQYF. CDR3 sequence (DNA): TGTGCCAGCAGCTCCTCCCCGTCTAGTTATGAGACCCAGTACTTC.